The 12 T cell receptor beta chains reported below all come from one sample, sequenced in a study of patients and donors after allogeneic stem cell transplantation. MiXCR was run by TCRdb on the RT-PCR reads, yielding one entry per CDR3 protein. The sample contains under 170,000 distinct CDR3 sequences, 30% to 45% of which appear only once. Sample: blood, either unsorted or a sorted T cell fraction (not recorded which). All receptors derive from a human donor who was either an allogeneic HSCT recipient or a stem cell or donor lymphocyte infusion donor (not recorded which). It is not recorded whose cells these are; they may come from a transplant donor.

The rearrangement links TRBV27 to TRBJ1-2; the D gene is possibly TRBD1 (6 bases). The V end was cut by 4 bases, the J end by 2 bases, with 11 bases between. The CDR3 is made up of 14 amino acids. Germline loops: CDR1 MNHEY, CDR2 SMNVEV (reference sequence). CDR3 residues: CASSSRGRNYGYTF. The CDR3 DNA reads TGTGCCAGCAGTTCCAGGGGAAGAAACTATGGCTACACCTTC.

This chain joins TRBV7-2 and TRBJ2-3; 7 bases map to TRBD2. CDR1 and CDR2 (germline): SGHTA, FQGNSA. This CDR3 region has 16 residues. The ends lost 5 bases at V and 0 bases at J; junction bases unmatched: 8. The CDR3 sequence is CASSLDGAGSTDTQYF. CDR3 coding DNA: TGTGCCAGCAGCCTAGACGGAGCGGGGAGCACAGATACGCAGTATTTT.

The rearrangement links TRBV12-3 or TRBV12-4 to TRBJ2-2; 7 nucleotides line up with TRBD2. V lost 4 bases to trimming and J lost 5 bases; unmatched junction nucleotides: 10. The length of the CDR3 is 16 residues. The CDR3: CASSSGKRGRTGELFF. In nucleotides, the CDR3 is TGTGCCAGCAGTTCTGGGAAGCGGGGAAGGACCGGGGAGCTGTTTTTT.

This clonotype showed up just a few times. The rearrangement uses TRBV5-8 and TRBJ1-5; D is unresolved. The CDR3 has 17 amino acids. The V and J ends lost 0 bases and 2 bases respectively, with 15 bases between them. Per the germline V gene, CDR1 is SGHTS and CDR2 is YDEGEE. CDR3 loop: CASSLVSPTRGNQPQHF. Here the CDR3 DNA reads TGTGCCAGCAGCTTGGTGAGCCCCACAAGGGGCAATCAGCCCCAGCATTTT.

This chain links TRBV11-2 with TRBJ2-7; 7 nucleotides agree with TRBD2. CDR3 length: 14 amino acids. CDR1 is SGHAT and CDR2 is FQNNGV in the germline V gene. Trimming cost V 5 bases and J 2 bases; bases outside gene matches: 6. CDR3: CASSPIGLAYEQYV. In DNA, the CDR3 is TGTGCCAGCAGCCCCATCGGACTAGCCTACGAGCAGTACGTC.

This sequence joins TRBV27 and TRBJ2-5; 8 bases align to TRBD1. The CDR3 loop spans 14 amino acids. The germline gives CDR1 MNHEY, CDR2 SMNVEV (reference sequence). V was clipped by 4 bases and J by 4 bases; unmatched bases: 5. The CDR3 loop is CASSSVGQGETQYF. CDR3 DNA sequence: TGTGCCAGCAGTTCCGTCGGACAGGGAGAGACCCAGTACTTC.

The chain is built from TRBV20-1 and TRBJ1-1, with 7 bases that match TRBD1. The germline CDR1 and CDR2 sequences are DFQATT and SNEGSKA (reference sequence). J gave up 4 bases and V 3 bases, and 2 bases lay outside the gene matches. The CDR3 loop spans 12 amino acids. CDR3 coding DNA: TGCAGTGCTAGGTGGGACAGCACTGAAGCTTTCTTT. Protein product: CSARWDSTEAFF.

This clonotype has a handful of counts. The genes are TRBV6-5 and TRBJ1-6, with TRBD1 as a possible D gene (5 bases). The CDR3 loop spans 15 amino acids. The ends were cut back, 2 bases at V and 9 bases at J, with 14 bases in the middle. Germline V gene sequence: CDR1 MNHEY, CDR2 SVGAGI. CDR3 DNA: TGTGCCAGCAGTTACGACGGCAGGGTAGTTTCACCCCTCCACTTT. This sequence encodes CASSYDGRVVSPLHF.

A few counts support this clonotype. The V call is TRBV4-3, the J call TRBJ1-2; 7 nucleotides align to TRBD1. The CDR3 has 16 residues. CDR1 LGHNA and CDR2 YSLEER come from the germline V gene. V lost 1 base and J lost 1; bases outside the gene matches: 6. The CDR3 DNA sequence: TGCGCCAGCAGCCAAGTCGAGACAGGGTTTAACTATGGCTACACCTTC. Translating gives CASSQVETGFNYGYTF.

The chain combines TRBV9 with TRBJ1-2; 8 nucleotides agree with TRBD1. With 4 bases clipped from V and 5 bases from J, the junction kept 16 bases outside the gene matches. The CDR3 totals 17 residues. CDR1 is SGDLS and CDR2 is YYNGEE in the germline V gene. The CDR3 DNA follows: TGTGCCAGCAGCTCATTCAGAGATAGGACAGGGCCTTATGGCTACACCTTC. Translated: CASSSFRDRTGPYGYTF.

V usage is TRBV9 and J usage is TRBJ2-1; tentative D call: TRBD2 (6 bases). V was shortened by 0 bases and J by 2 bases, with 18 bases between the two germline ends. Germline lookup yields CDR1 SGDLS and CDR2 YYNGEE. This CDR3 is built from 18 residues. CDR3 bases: TGTGCCAGCAGCGTAGAAGGGATACGGGGGAAGCCCTACAATGAGCAGTTCTTC. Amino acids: CASSVEGIRGKPYNEQFF.

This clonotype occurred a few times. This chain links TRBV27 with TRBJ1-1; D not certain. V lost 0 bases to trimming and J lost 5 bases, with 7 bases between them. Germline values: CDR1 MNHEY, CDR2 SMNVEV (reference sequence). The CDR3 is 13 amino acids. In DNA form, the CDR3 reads TGTGCCAGCAGTTTATCAAAGGGAACTGAAGCTTTCTTT. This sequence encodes CASSLSKGTEAFF.